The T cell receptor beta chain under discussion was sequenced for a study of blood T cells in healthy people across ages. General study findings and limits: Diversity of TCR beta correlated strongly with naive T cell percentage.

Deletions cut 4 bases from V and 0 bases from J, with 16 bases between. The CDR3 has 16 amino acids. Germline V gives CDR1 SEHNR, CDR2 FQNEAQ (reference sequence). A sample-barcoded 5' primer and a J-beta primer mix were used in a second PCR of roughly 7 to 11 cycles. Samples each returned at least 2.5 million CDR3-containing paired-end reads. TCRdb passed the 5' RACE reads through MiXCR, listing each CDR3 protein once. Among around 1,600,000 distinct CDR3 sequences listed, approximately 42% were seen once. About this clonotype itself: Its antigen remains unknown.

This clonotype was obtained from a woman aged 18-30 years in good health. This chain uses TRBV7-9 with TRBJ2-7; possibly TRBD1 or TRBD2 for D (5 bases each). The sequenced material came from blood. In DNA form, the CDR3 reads TGTGCCAGCAGCTCCCTTGGGGACGGTACCTCCTACGAGCAGTACTTC. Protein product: CASSSLGDGTSYEQYF. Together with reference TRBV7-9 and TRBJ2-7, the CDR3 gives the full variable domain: DTGVSQNPRHKITKRGQNVTFRCDPISEHNRLYWYRQTLGQGPEFLTYFQNEAQLEKSRLLSDRFSAERPKGSFSTLEIQRTEQGDSAMYLCASSSLGDGTSYEQYFGPGTRLTVT.